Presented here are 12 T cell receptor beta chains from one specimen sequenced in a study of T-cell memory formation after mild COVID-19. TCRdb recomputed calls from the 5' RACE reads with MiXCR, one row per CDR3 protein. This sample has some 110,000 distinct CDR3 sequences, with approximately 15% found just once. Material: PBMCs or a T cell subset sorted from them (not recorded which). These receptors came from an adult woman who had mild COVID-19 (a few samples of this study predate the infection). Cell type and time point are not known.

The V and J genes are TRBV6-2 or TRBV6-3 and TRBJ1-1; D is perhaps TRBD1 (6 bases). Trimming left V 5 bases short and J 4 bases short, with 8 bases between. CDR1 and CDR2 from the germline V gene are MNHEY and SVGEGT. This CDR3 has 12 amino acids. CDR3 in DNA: TGTGCCAGCAGTGCGGGGGCCACTGAAGCTTTCTTT. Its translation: CASSAGATEAFF.

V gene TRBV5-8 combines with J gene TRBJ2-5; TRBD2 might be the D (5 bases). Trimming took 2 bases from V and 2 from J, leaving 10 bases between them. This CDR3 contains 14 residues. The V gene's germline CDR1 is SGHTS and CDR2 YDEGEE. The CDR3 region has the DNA TGTGCCAGCAGCTTCCGGGGAGCGCAAGAGACCCAGTACTTC. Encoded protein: CASSFRGAQETQYF. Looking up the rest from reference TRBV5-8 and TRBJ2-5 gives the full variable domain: EAGVTQSPTHLIKTRGQQATLRCSPISGHTSVYWYQQALGLGLQFLLWYDEGEERNRGNFPPRFSGRQFPNYSSELNVNALELEDSALYLCASSFRGAQETQYFGPGTRLLVL.

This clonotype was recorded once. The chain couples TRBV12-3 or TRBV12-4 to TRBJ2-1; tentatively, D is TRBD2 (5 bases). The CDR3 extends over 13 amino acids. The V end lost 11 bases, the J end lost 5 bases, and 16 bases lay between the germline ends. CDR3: CACPSPGDNEQFF. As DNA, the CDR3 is TGTGCCTGTCCTTCCCCCGGGGACAATGAGCAGTTCTTC.

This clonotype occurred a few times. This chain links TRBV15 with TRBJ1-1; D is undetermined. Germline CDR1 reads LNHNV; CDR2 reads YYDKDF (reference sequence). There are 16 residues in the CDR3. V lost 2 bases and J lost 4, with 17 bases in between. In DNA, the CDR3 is TGTGCCACCAGCAGACGGGTAGGATTGAGGAGCACTGAAGCTTTCTTT. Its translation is CATSRRVGLRSTEAFF.

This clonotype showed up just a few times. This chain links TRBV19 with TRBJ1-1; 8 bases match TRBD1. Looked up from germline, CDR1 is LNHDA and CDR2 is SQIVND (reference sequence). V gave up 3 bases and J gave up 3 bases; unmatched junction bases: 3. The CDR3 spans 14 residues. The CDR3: CASSIQGADTEAFF. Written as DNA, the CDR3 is TGTGCCAGTAGTATCCAGGGGGCCGACACTGAAGCTTTCTTT.

The chain's CDR3 is CASSVAGTDNTGELFF. Written as DNA, the CDR3 is TGTGCCAGCAGCGTAGCAGGGACAGACAACACCGGGGAGCTGTTTTTT. The chain couples TRBV9 to TRBJ2-2; 7 bases are shared with TRBD1. Germline V CDR1 and CDR2: SGDLS, YYNGEE. With 0 bases clipped from V and 2 bases from J, the junction kept 4 bases outside the gene matches. The CDR3 contains 16 residues.

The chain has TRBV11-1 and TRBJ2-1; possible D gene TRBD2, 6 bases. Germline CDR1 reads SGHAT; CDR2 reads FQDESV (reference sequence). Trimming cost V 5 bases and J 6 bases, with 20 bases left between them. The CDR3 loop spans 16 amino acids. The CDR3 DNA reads TGTGCCAGCAGCCACCTCGGACTATTCACCCCCAATGAGCAGTTCTTC. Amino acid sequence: CASSHLGLFTPNEQFF.

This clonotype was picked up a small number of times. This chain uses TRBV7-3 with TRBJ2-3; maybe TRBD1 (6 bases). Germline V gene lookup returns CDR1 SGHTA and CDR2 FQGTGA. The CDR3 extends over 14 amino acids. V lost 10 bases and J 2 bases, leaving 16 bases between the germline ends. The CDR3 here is CANSWTDNTDTQYF. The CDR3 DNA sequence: TGTGCCAACTCTTGGACAGACAACACAGATACGCAGTATTTT.

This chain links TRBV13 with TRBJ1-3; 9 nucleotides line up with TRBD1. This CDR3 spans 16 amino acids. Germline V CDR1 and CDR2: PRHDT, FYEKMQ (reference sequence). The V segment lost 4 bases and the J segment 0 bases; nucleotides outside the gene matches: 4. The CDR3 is CASSSPGQGSGNTIYF. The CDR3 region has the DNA TGTGCCAGCAGCTCCCCGGGACAGGGCTCTGGAAACACCATATATTTT.

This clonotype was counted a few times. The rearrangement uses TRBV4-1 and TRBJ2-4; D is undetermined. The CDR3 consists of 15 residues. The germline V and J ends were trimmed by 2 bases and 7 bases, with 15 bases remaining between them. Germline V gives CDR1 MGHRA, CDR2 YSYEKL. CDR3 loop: CASSQHWSLTNIQYF. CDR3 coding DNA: TGCGCCAGCAGCCAACATTGGAGTTTGACGAACATTCAGTACTTC.

This CDR3 is CASSLAAGQPGLGAYEQYF. CDR3 sequence (DNA): TGCGCCAGCAGCTTGGCCGCAGGACAGCCGGGACTAGGGGCCTACGAGCAGTACTTC. The chain links TRBV5-1 to TRBJ2-7; 8 nucleotides line up with TRBD2. Germline CDR1 is SGHRS and CDR2 is YFSETQ. The J segment lost 2 bases and the V segment lost 0 bases, leaving 16 bases of the junction unmatched. This CDR3 has 19 amino acids. Using reference TRBV5-1 and TRBJ2-7 for the parts outside the CDR3, the full variable domain is KAGVTQTPRYLIKTRGQQVTLSCSPISGHRSVSWYQQTPGQGLQFLFEYFSETQRNKGNFPGRFSGRQFSNSRSEMNVSTLELGDSALYLCASSLAAGQPGLGAYEQYFGPGTRLTVT.

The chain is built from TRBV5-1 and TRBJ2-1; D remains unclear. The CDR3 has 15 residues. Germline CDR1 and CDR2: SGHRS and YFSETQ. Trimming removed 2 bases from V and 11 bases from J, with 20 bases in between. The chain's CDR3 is CASSLEQPYPGQQFF. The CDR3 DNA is TGCGCCAGCAGCTTAGAACAACCTTATCCCGGGCAGCAGTTCTTC. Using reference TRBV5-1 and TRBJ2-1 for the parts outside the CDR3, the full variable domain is KAGVTQTPRYLIKTRGQQVTLSCSPISGHRSVSWYQQTPGQGLQFLFEYFSETQRNKGNFPGRFSGRQFSNSRSEMNVSTLELGDSALYLCASSLEQPYPGQQFFGPGTRLTVL.